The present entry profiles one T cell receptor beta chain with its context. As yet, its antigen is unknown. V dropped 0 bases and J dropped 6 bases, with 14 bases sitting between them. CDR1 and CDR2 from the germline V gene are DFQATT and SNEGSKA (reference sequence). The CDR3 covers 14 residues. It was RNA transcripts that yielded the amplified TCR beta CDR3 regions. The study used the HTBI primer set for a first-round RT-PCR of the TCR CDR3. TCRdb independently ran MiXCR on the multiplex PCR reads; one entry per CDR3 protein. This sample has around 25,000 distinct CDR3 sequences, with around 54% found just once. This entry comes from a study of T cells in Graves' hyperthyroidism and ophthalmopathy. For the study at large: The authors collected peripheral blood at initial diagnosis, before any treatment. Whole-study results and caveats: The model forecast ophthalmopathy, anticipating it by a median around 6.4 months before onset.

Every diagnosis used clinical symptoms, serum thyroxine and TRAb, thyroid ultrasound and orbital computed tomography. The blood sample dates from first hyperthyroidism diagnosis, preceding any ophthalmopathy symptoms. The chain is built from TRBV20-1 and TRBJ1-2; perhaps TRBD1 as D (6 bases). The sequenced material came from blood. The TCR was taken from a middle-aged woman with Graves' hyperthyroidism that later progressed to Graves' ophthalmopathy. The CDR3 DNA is TGCAGTGCTAGAGAAACCGGGACATTGGATGGCTACACCTTC. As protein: CSARETGTLDGYTF.